A selection of T cell receptor beta chains follows, all from one sample in a study of blood T cell repertoires in COVID-19. Sequencing used immunoSEQ multiplex PCR; TCRdb keeps in-frame clones, though not all of them. The data show under 250,000 clones, with about four fifths seen just once and roughly 2.4% held by the top ten. Sequenced input: peripheral blood. The receptors originated from a woman aged 60-75 years with acute or convalescent COVID-19. Both conserved end residues are part of each CDR3. Fields, in order: D gene, V gene, clone size, J gene, CDR3 protein, CDR3 DNA. The D gene is left open where the match is weak. Clone size is stated in some rows and not others, as once, few, many or a class when expanded.

>TRBD1|TRBV19|once|TRBJ1-5
CASSPIGQGNQPQHF
TGTGCCAGTAGTCCAATCGGACAGGGGAATCAGCCCCAGCATTTT
>.|TRBV7-9|.|TRBJ2-3
CASNSMGISTDTQYF
TGTGCCAGCAATTCGATGGGCATTAGCACAGATACGCAGTATTTT
>TRBD1|TRBV4-2|.|TRBJ1-5
CASSQAGQNNQPQHF
TGTGCCAGCAGCCAAGCGGGACAGAACAATCAGCCCCAGCATTTT
>TRBD1|TRBV16|.|TRBJ2-1
CASRQDRASYNEQFF
TGTGCCAGCAGGCAAGACAGGGCCTCCTACAATGAGCAGTTCTTC
>.|TRBV5-1|.|TRBJ2-2
CASSLHQGGNTGELFF
TGCGCCAGCAGCTTGCATCAGGGGGGGAACACCGGGGAGCTGTTTTTT
>.|TRBV5-3|few|TRBJ1-5
CARSVRDLGGQPQHF
TGTGCCAGAAGCGTAAGGGACCTGGGGGGTCAGCCCCAGCATTTT
>TRBD1|TRBV19|.|TRBJ1-2
CASSMGRFRTGTLDDGYTF
TGTGCCAGTAGTATGGGCCGTTTTCGGACAGGGACCCTTGATGATGGCTACACCTTC
>TRBD1|TRBV15|.|TRBJ1-6
CATSREGAGSPLHF
TGTGCCACCAGCAGGGAGGGGGCAGGTTCACCCCTCCACTTT
>.|TRBV5-1|.|TRBJ2-2
CASSSQTNTGELFF
TGCGCCAGCAGTTCGCAGACGAACACCGGGGAGCTGTTTTTT
>.|TRBV5-1|.|TRBJ2-3
CASSLESGSPGTDTQYF
TGCGCCAGCAGCTTGGAATCGGGGAGCCCGGGCACAGATACGCAGTATTTT
>.|TRBV7-2|.|TRBJ1-2
CASSPRWGVEGYTF
TGTGCCAGCAGCCCGCGCTGGGGGGTAGAAGGCTACACCTTC
>.|TRBV20-1|once|TRBJ1-1
CSASPGGALNTEAFF
TGCAGTGCTAGTCCCGGGGGGGCCTTGAACACTGAAGCTTTCTTT
>.|TRBV6-2/TRBV6-3|.|TRBJ1-2
CASSPTGEDGYTF
TGTGCCAGCAGCCCAACTGGTGAGGATGGCTACACCTTC
>TRBD1|TRBV29-1|.|TRBJ1-1
CSVATGGSTEAFF
TGCAGCGTAGCGACAGGGGGAAGCACTGAAGCTTTCTTT
>TRBD1|TRBV6-1|.|TRBJ2-7
CASSAHRGLRDIVVSYEQYF
TGTGCCAGCAGTGCCCACAGGGGTTTGAGGGATATAGTGGTCTCCTACGAGCAGTACTTC
>.|TRBV5-1|.|TRBJ2-1
CASSPDTVYNEQFF
TGCGCCAGCAGCCCGGACACGGTGTACAATGAGCAGTTCTTC
>TRBD1|TRBV25-1|.|TRBJ2-7
CASSESRTGDYEQYF
TGTGCCAGCAGTGAATCTCGGACAGGGGACTACGAGCAGTACTTC
>TRBD2|TRBV28|.|TRBJ2-1
CASSLYSGGPYFF
TGTGCCAGCAGTTTGTATAGCGGGGGGCCGTATTTCTTC
>.|TRBV9|.|TRBJ2-3
CASSVGGGALNTQYF
TGTGCCAGCAGCGTAGGTGGGGGGGCCTTAAATACGCAGTATTTT
>TRBD2|TRBV10-3|.|TRBJ2-3
CAIRSGLAGDLDTQYF
TGTGCCATCAGGTCCGGACTAGCGGGGGATTTAGATACGCAGTATTTT